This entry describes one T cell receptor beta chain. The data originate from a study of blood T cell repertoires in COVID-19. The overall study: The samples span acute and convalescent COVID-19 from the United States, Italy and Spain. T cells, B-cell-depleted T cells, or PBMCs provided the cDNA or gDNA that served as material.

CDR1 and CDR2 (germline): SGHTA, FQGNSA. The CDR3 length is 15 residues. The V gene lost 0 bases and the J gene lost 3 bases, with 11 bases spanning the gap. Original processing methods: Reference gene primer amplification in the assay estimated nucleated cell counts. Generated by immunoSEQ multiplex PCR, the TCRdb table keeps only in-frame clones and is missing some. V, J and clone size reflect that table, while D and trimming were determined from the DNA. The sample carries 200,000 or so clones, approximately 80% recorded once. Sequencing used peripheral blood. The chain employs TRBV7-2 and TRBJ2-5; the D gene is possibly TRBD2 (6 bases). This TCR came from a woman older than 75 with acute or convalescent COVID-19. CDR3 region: CASSLAAASEETQYF. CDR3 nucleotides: TGTGCCAGCAGCTTAGCCGCCGCTAGCGAAGAGACCCAGTACTTC.